The clone carrying this TCR beta chain was counted ten times or more. This CDR3 is 20 amino acids long. V lost 6 bases, J lost 4 bases, and 21 bases stayed unmatched. Germline CDR1 is LNHDA and CDR2 is SQIVND (reference sequence). The sample belongs to a study of T cells in Graves' hyperthyroidism and ophthalmopathy. RNA transcripts were the template for amplifying TCR beta CDR3 regions. Primed by the HTBI set, a first-round RT-PCR was run on the TCR CDR3. TCRdb redid the calling of the multiplex PCR reads with MiXCR, one entry per CDR3 protein. The table has roughly 420,000 distinct CDR3 sequences, roughly 13% seen once.

The origin of this receptor is a woman under 30 with Graves' hyperthyroidism. The sample was blood. The chain employs TRBV19 and TRBJ1-5, with 10 bases lining up with TRBD1. CDR3 nucleotide sequence: TGTGCCAGTAGCGGGGGACAGGGGATGCCGACCGGGGGGAGGAATCAGCCCCAGCATTTT. Amino acid sequence: CASSGGQGMPTGGRNQPQHF.